This T cell receptor (beta chain) was sequenced in a study of T cell repertoires in MIS-A myocarditis. V was clipped by 7 bases and J by 3 bases, with 7 bases between them. Germline V gene data show CDR1 as MNHEY and CDR2 as SVGAGI. This CDR3 is built from 12 residues. The repertoire was sequenced with immunoSEQ multiplex PCR; TCRdb's copy has only in-frame clones and lacks some. The sample lists 5,000 to 7,500 clones, 65% to 85% occurring once. The sequence came from a man in his late teens or twenties with fulminant myocarditis from multisystem inflammatory syndrome in adults (MIS-A) after COVID-19. V usage is TRBV6-5 and J usage is TRBJ1-5; D uncertain. Sequencing was carried out using interventricular septum heart tissue obtained at autopsy. The CDR3 coding sequence is TGTGCCAGCAACCAAATCAATCAGCCCCAGCATTTT. Protein product: CASNQINQPQHF.